A selection of T cell receptor beta chains follows, all from one sample in a study of T cells after yellow fever vaccination. TCRdb itself ran the 5' RACE reads through MiXCR, one entry per CDR3 protein. The sample yields about 94,000 distinct CDR3 sequences, about 8.2% seen once. The sequencing used CD8+ T cells not binding an NS4B(214-222) dextramer, sorted from PBMCs, collected approximately 16 days after the first yellow fever vaccination. These receptor sequences come from a man between 18 and 35 years old who received the YFV17D yellow fever vaccine. Each CDR3 is given with its conserved first and last residue. The D gene is left open where the match is weak. Clone size is shown for a subset of rows, as once, few, many or a class of expanded clone.

J gene,clone size,D gene,V gene,CDR3 DNA,CDR3 protein
TRBJ2-5,-,TRBD1,TRBV10-1,TGCGCCAGCAGTGACCCACAGGGGACCCAAGAGACCCAGTACTTC,CASSDPQGTQETQYF
TRBJ2-3,few,-,TRBV7-6,TGTGCCAGCAGCTCCACCGGGACACTTAGCACAGATACGCAGTATTTT,CASSSTGTLSTDTQYF
TRBJ2-1,-,-,TRBV4-1,TGCGCCAGCAGCCAAGAATCGGGACCAATTTACAATGAGCAGTTCTTC,CASSQESGPIYNEQFF
TRBJ2-2,few,-,TRBV28,TGTGCCAGCAGCCTGGGGGTCGCCGGGGAGCTGTTTTTT,CASSLGVAGELFF
TRBJ2-7,-,-,TRBV29-1,TGCAGCGTTGGGGACAACTCCTACGAGCAGTACTTC,CSVGDNSYEQYF
TRBJ2-1,few,-,TRBV10-3,TGTGCCATCACCGACCCCCAAAATACCTACAATGAGCAGTTCTTC,CAITDPQNTYNEQFF
TRBJ2-5,few,-,TRBV10-3,TGTGCCATCAGTGAACGTTTGGGCGAGAGGGAGACCCAGTACTTC,CAISERLGERETQYF
TRBJ2-2,few,-,TRBV15,TGTGCCACCAGCAGATCGAGGACAGGGAGGGCCGGGGAGCTGTTTTTT,CATSRSRTGRAGELFF
TRBJ2-7,few,TRBD2,TRBV7-9,TGTGCCAGCAGCTTAGCCTACGGACTAGCGGGGGACCACGAGCAGTACTTC,CASSLAYGLAGDHEQYF
TRBJ2-1,many,TRBD1,TRBV25-1,TGTGCCAGCAGCGGACAGGGCTCCTACAATGAGCAGTTCTTC,CASSGQGSYNEQFF
TRBJ2-4,many,-,TRBV28,TGTGCCAGCAGTGAACGGAACAGGGTCAAAAACATTCAGTACTTC,CASSERNRVKNIQYF
TRBJ2-5,few,TRBD2,TRBV13,TGTGCCAGCAGCTCGTCGCCAGCGGGGAAAGAGACCCAGTACTTC,CASSSSPAGKETQYF
TRBJ2-2,once,TRBD1,TRBV19,TGTGCCAGTAGTCCCGGGACAGGGGAACCCGGGGAGCTGTTTTTT,CASSPGTGEPGELFF
TRBJ1-5,-,TRBD1,TRBV12-3/TRBV12-4,TGTGCCAGCAGTCGGGACAGGGGTTGGAATCAGCCCCAGCATTTT,CASSRDRGWNQPQHF
TRBJ2-7,many,-,TRBV4-1,TGCGCCAGCAGCCAAGATCCCGGGGCATCCTACGAGCAGTACTTC,CASSQDPGASYEQYF
TRBJ1-6,-,TRBD1,TRBV5-5,TGTGCCAGCAGCTTCGGACGCCACAGGGGCTTAGATTCACCCCTCCACTTT,CASSFGRHRGLDSPLHF
TRBJ2-1,few,-,TRBV12-5,TGTGCTAGTGGTTTGGCCGAGGCGATGAACAATGAGCAGTTCTTC,CASGLAEAMNNEQFF
TRBJ2-7,few,TRBD1,TRBV5-6,TGTGCCAGCAGCCTGACAGGGGAGGCCTACGAGCAGTACTTC,CASSLTGEAYEQYF
TRBJ2-1,few,-,TRBV29-1,TGCAGCGATGGGGTTGATGAGCAGTTCTTC,CSDGVDEQFF
TRBJ1-1,-,-,TRBV12-3/TRBV12-4,TGTGCCAGCAGTTTGAGAGGGGGATATACTGAAGCTTTCTTT,CASSLRGGYTEAFF
TRBJ2-7,many,-,TRBV6-1,TGTGCCAGTCGAGGTACAGGGCCGCACGAGCAGTACTTC,CASRGTGPHEQYF
TRBJ2-3,few,-,TRBV7-9,TGTGCCAGCAGCTTAGTGACAGAAAATACAGATACGCAGTATTTT,CASSLVTENTDTQYF
TRBJ1-1,few,-,TRBV4-3,TGCGCCAGCAGCCAAGATCGGGCGGGGAACACTGAAGCTTTCTTT,CASSQDRAGNTEAFF
TRBJ1-1,-,-,TRBV10-2,TGCGCCAGCAGTGAGGGACTCTTTCTAGCTTTCTTT,CASSEGLFLAFF
TRBJ2-4,few,TRBD1,TRBV5-1,TGCGCCAGCAGCGCAGGGACAGGGGGCTTTACCAAAAACATTCAGTACTTC,CASSAGTGGFTKNIQYF
TRBJ2-1,few,TRBD2,TRBV6-1,TGTGCCAGCTCCCTTAGCGGGGGGCCGGACAATGAGCAGTTCTTC,CASSLSGGPDNEQFF
TRBJ2-1,-,TRBD1,TRBV27,TGTGCCAGCAGTTTCCAGGGACAGAATTTAGACAATGAGCAGTTCTTC,CASSFQGQNLDNEQFF
TRBJ1-2,few,-,TRBV4-1,TGCGCCAGCAGCCCCTACCAAAGGCCTCAGACTAACTATGGCTACACCTTC,CASSPYQRPQTNYGYTF
TRBJ2-2,few,-,TRBV5-6,TGTGCCAGCAGCTTTTCGTGGGCAAACGGCGGGGAGCTGTTTTTT,CASSFSWANGGELFF
TRBJ1-5,-,-,TRBV7-9,TGTGCCAGCAGCGACCCAGGGGTCAATCAGCCCCAGCATTTT,CASSDPGVNQPQHF
TRBJ2-3,few,TRBD1,TRBV20-1,TGCAGTGCTAGAAAAGACAGGGGGAGCACAGATACGCAGTATTTT,CSARKDRGSTDTQYF
TRBJ1-2,few,-,TRBV6-6,TGTGCCAGCAGTCCCCAGGGTAACCATGGCTACACCTTC,CASSPQGNHGYTF
TRBJ1-5,-,TRBD1,TRBV10-3,TGTGCCATCCAAGACAGGGGAAGCAATCAGCCCCAGCATTTT,CAIQDRGSNQPQHF
TRBJ2-1,-,-,TRBV4-1,TGCGCCAGCAGCCAAGAGCGGGTCAGCTCCTACAATGAGCAGTTCTTC,CASSQERVSSYNEQFF
TRBJ1-6,-,-,TRBV15,TGTGCCACCAGCAGAGCGGCTGACCTCTATAATTCACCCCTCCACTTT,CATSRAADLYNSPLHF
TRBJ1-1,few,-,TRBV7-2,TGTGCCAGCAGCTTCATGAACACTGAAGCTTTCTTT,CASSFMNTEAFF
TRBJ1-2,many,-,TRBV6-5,TGTGCCAGCAGTTACCGGGCCCCCGGGGGCTACACCTTC,CASSYRAPGGYTF
TRBJ2-5,few,-,TRBV6-5,TGTGCCAGCAGTTACGGACAAGAGACCCAGTACTTC,CASSYGQETQYF
TRBJ1-1,-,TRBD1,TRBV6-5,TGTGCCAGCAGTTACTTTGGAACAGGGGACGCTTTCTTT,CASSYFGTGDAFF
TRBJ2-7,many,-,TRBV7-9,TGTGCCAGCAGCTCGGGACATCGTGCGTCCTACGAGCAGTACTTC,CASSSGHRASYEQYF
TRBJ1-2,-,-,TRBV5-1,TGCGCCAGCAGCGGAGGGTCGGAGTGGGGCTACACCTTC,CASSGGSEWGYTF
TRBJ1-1,many,TRBD1,TRBV15,TGTGCCACCAGCAGGACAGGGCACCCTGAAGCTTTCTTT,CATSRTGHPEAFF
TRBJ2-3,few,-,TRBV19,TGTGCCAGTGCATTCGTAGGGCGGGATACGCAGTATTTT,CASAFVGRDTQYF
TRBJ2-5,few,-,TRBV6-2/TRBV6-3,TGTGCCAGCAGTTACGCGGAACTGGAACGAGAAGAGACCCAGTACTTC,CASSYAELEREETQYF
TRBJ2-3,many,TRBD2,TRBV29-1,TGCAGCGTTGTCCTAGCGGGGGACCCCACAGATACGCAGTATTTT,CSVVLAGDPTDTQYF
TRBJ2-1,-,-,TRBV7-6,TGTGCCAGCAGCTTAGCATCAATGGCCACACATGAGCAGTTCTTC,CASSLASMATHEQFF
TRBJ2-1,-,-,TRBV5-6,TGTGCCAGCAGCTTGGAACAAGCGAACTACAATGAGCAGTTCTTC,CASSLEQANYNEQFF
TRBJ1-1,-,TRBD1,TRBV5-1,TGCGCCAGCAGCCCAAACATTGGGACAGGGGGAATTGAAGCTTTCTTT,CASSPNIGTGGIEAFF
TRBJ2-1,-,TRBD1,TRBV5-1,TGCGCCAGCAGCTTGGACAGGGGGCGCTCCTACAATGAGCAGTTCTTC,CASSLDRGRSYNEQFF
TRBJ1-1,-,-,TRBV29-1,TGCAGCGTTGTATGGGAGAATGACGCTTTCTTT,CSVVWENDAFF
TRBJ2-2,-,-,TRBV19,TGTGCCAGTAGTATTATGTCAGGGCGTTACACCGGGGAGCTGTTTTTT,CASSIMSGRYTGELFF
TRBJ2-5,few,TRBD1,TRBV29-1,TGCAGCGTTGACTGGGACAGGGGACAAGAGACCCAGTACTTC,CSVDWDRGQETQYF
TRBJ1-2,few,TRBD1,TRBV5-1,TGCGCCAGCAGCTCGGGACAGGGTACCTATGGCTACACCTTC,CASSSGQGTYGYTF
TRBJ2-7,-,-,TRBV27,TGTGCCAGCAGTTTATCGAGCAGGGCCTACGAGCAGTACTTC,CASSLSSRAYEQYF
TRBJ1-2,-,-,TRBV7-9,TGTGCCAGCAGCTTGTCCAGGGGAATTCTGGGCTATGGCTACACCTTC,CASSLSRGILGYGYTF
TRBJ2-5,-,TRBD2,TRBV7-2,TGTGCCAGCAGCTTATCCGCGGGGGAAGAGACCCAGTACTTC,CASSLSAGEETQYF
TRBJ2-2,-,TRBD1,TRBV6-5,TGTGCCAGCAGTTACTCCCGGGCAGGGGGGAACACCGGGGAGCTGTTTTTT,CASSYSRAGGNTGELFF